The following is a TCR beta chain sequence with its context. Its antigen is unidentified. V was shortened by 4 bases and J by 5 bases, with 20 bases between the two germline ends. Germline-derived CDR1 and CDR2 are SGHTA and FQGTGA. The CDR3 covers 16 residues. This entry is derived from a study of PD-1 blockade in mismatch repair-deficient tumors. Across the whole study: Patients had approximately 12 mismatch repair-deficient cancer types, all previously treated and progressing. Study findings and constraints: After pembrolizumab, tumor-resident clones rose rapidly, then generally contracted before radiologic responses.

The TCR-sequenced patients were three responders to pembrolizumab. Clones were read by immunoSEQ multiplex PCR, and TCRdb kept only the in-frame ones, dropping some. There are approximately 80,000 clones in the sample; around 80% occur only once, and around 5.1% lies in the top ten. This chain joins TRBV7-3 and TRBJ1-1; D might be TRBD1 (6 bases). The TCR comes from an adult with mismatch repair-deficient cancer. Sequencing used peripheral blood, obtained 44 weeks after starting pembrolizumab. In DNA form, the CDR3 reads TGTGCCAGCAGCTCGGAACCTCCGGGACAAAGGACTGAAGCTTTCTTT. Its protein is CASSSEPPGQRTEAFF.